The rows below give T cell receptor beta chains drawn from one sample of a study of shared clonotypes between healthy human individuals. TCRdb's table, derived via immunoSEQ multiplex PCR, lists solely in-frame clones and lacks some. The sample gives roughly 1 million clones, more than 65% of which show up once; about 1.5% is in the top ten. The sequenced sample consisted of memory CD4+ T cells sorted from blood. These receptors were obtained from a man aged 18 to 29 in good health. The CDR3 runs from the conserved cysteine through the conserved F or W. A D gene is named only where the DNA matches it firmly. For some rows the clone size is stated as once, few or many, or as a class when expanded; others skip it.

cdr3_nt	cdr3_aa	d_call	clone_size	j_call	v_call
TGTGCCTGGAGTAGGGTCCGCAGCACTGAAGCTTTCTTT	CAWSRVRSTEAFF	.	few	TRBJ1-1	TRBV30
TGTGCCAGCAGCGTAGGGGGCCTCGGGGTAGAGACCCAGTACTTC	CASSVGGLGVETQYF	.	.	TRBJ2-5	TRBV9
TGTGCCAGCAGCTTGTCGGGCGCCCAGTACTTC	CASSLSGAQYF	.	.	TRBJ2-5	TRBV5-4
TGTGCCAGCTCACCAGGCAGAGGACAGGGCGGCTCACCCCTCCACTTT	CASSPGRGQGGSPLHF	TRBD1	.	TRBJ1-6	TRBV18
TGTGCCAGCAGCTTGACGACAACTAATGAAAAACTGTTTTTT	CASSLTTTNEKLFF	.	.	TRBJ1-4	TRBV7-9
TGTGCCAGCAGCCGAGGGGGGGGCGCCTCACCCCTCCACTTT	CASSRGGGASPLHF	.	.	TRBJ1-6	TRBV6-5
TGTGCCAGCAGCCCAGGACAGGACTATGGCTACACCTTC	CASSPGQDYGYTF	TRBD1	.	TRBJ1-2	TRBV7-8
TGTGCAAGTCGTCCCACCCGGCCAGAATCTAAGTGTAATTCACCCCTCCACTTT	CASRPTRPESKCNSPLHF	.	.	TRBJ1-6	TRBV12-2
TGTGCCAGCAGGTGGGAGGAGGGAGTAAATCAGCCCCAGCATTTT	CASRWEEGVNQPQHF	.	many	TRBJ1-5	TRBV6-1
TGTGCCAGCAGTTTATCTGCGGTGAGGCCAGCTTTCTTT	CASSLSAVRPAFF	.	.	TRBJ1-1	TRBV28
TGTGCCAGCAGTTACGACGGGCTAGCGAGTAGGAATGAGCAGTTCTTC	CASSYDGLASRNEQFF	.	.	TRBJ2-1	TRBV6-5
TGTGCCTGGAGAGGGACAGGGGGCAACACTGAAGCTTTCTTT	CAWRGTGGNTEAFF	TRBD1	few	TRBJ1-1	TRBV30
TGTGCCAGCAGCTCGGGGGTTCGGAATCAGCCCCAGCATTTT	CASSSGVRNQPQHF	.	few	TRBJ1-5	TRBV5-5
TGTGCCAGCAGCCCAGGACAGGGAACAGCTGGCTACACCTTC	CASSPGQGTAGYTF	TRBD1	.	TRBJ1-2	TRBV7-8
TGTGCCAGTGGGGGGTACGGGACCCAGAACACTGAAGCTTTCTTT	CASGGYGTQNTEAFF	.	.	TRBJ1-1	TRBV28
TGTGCCAGTATTGGGGAGACAGGGGGCACTGAAGCTTTCTTT	CASIGETGGTEAFF	TRBD1	.	TRBJ1-1	TRBV19
TGTGCCAGCTCACCTGCATCCACCGGGGAGCTGTTTTTT	CASSPASTGELFF	.	.	TRBJ2-2	TRBV18
TGTGCCAGCAGTGGGGACAGAAGGTACGAGCAGTACTTC	CASSGDRRYEQYF	TRBD1	.	TRBJ2-7	TRBV28
TGTGCCACCTGGCCTGGGAAGGGAAACACCATATATTTT	CATWPGKGNTIYF	.	.	TRBJ1-3	TRBV25-1
TGTGCCAGCAGCTTAGGCCTCACGGGGCCCACAGATACGCAGTATTTT	CASSLGLTGPTDTQYF	.	.	TRBJ2-3	TRBV11-3
TGTGCCAGCTCAGGGCTAGCGGAGAACACCGGGGAGCTGTTTTTT	CASSGLAENTGELFF	TRBD2	.	TRBJ2-2	TRBV18
TGTGCCAGCAGTTTAAGCGCTAACTATGGCTACACCTTC	CASSLSANYGYTF	.	.	TRBJ1-2	TRBV28
TGTGCCAGTAGGCGGGACCCCGGAGGGACCGGGGAGCTGTTTTTT	CASRRDPGGTGELFF	.	.	TRBJ2-2	TRBV19
TGTGCCAGCAGCTTGAGGCCAGGGGCGATCTATGGCTACACCTTC	CASSLRPGAIYGYTF	.	.	TRBJ1-2	TRBV5-4
TGTGCCAGAAGCTTAGTGGAGGGGGCAGTGAACACTGAAGCTTTCTTT	CARSLVEGAVNTEAFF	.	few	TRBJ1-1	TRBV7-5
TGTGCCATAGGAACAGGGGTAGCAGAGCAGTTCTTC	CAIGTGVAEQFF	TRBD1	.	TRBJ2-1	TRBV10-3
TGTGCCAGCAGCCCGGGACAGGGCTTCTATGGCTACACCTTC	CASSPGQGFYGYTF	TRBD1	.	TRBJ1-2	TRBV28
TGTGCCAGCAGCTGGCCCAGAGGGGGGGAGCAAGAGACCCAGTACTTC	CASSWPRGGEQETQYF	.	.	TRBJ2-5	TRBV7-2
TGTGCCAGTAGTATAGGGCAATTTAGCAATCAGCCCCAGCATTTT	CASSIGQFSNQPQHF	.	.	TRBJ1-5	TRBV19
TGCGCCAGCAGCTTGGAGGTCACAGATACGCAGTATTTT	CASSLEVTDTQYF	.	few	TRBJ2-3	TRBV5-1
TGTGCCAGCAGTACCATACCGAACACTGAAGCTTTCTTT	CASSTIPNTEAFF	.	few	TRBJ1-1	TRBV28
TGTGCCATCTTACAGACGAACACCGGGGAGCTGTTTTTT	CAILQTNTGELFF	.	few	TRBJ2-2	TRBV10-3
TGTGCCAGCACAGAGGCCGCCACAGATACGCAGTATTTT	CASTEAATDTQYF	.	once	TRBJ2-3	TRBV6-1
TGTGCCAGCAGCTTAGACGGGGGGTTAACTGAAGCTTTCTTT	CASSLDGGLTEAFF	.	.	TRBJ1-1	TRBV7-2
TGTGCCAGCAGCCAAGATCAGGTCTGGGGGGTAGGGAGCAATCAGCCCCAGCATTTT	CASSQDQVWGVGSNQPQHF	.	.	TRBJ1-5	TRBV14
TGTGCCAGCAGCTTGAGGAGCGGGGGGCCGATCCAAGAGACCCAGTACTTC	CASSLRSGGPIQETQYF	TRBD2	.	TRBJ2-5	TRBV5-6
TGTGCCTGGAACCGGGGGACGGAGAAACTGTTTTTT	CAWNRGTEKLFF	.	few	TRBJ1-4	TRBV30
TGTGCCAGCTCACCGTTACAGGGGGACGAGCAGTACTTC	CASSPLQGDEQYF	TRBD1	.	TRBJ2-7	TRBV18
TGTGCCAGCAGCCGGGACAGAGCGGATGATGAGCAGTACTTC	CASSRDRADDEQYF	TRBD1	.	TRBJ2-7	TRBV11-2
TGCGCCAGCAGCCAAGATAGTCCGGGACAGGGAGGTACGCAGTATTTT	CASSQDSPGQGGTQYF	TRBD1	.	TRBJ2-3	TRBV4-3
TGTGCCAGCAGTGCCCTCTTCGGTAGCAATCAGCCCCAGCATTTT	CASSALFGSNQPQHF	.	.	TRBJ1-5	TRBV27
TGCGCCAGCAGCTTGGGACTAGTCAACAGGGGCGGGGAGCTGTTTTTT	CASSLGLVNRGGELFF	.	few	TRBJ2-2	TRBV5-1
TGTGCCTGGAGTGTTACACAGGGGAGGCTAGGGGAGCTGTTTTTT	CAWSVTQGRLGELFF	.	.	TRBJ2-2	TRBV30
TGTGCCAGCAGCTTAGACGGGAGGGCTGGAGATACGCAGTATTTT	CASSLDGRAGDTQYF	TRBD2	few	TRBJ2-3	TRBV7-2
TGTGCCAGCAGCTCCTACGGGGCCAATCAGCCCCAGCATTTT	CASSSYGANQPQHF	.	.	TRBJ1-5	TRBV7-9
TGTGCCAGCAGCTTGGGGGAGATGTACGAGCAGTACTTC	CASSLGEMYEQYF	.	.	TRBJ2-7	TRBV11-3
TGTGCCAGCACCTACACAGGGGAGCAGTACTTC	CASTYTGEQYF	.	once	TRBJ2-7	TRBV6-5
TGTGCCAGTAGTAGCGGACAGGGGAACACTGAAGCTTTCTTT	CASSSGQGNTEAFF	TRBD1	few	TRBJ1-1	TRBV19
TGTGCCAGCAGCTTGGAGGGACCGACTAATGAAAAACTGTTTTTT	CASSLEGPTNEKLFF	.	.	TRBJ1-4	TRBV5-5
TGCAGCGTCCAGACAGATGGCTACACCTTC	CSVQTDGYTF	.	.	TRBJ1-2	TRBV29-1
TGTGCCATCAGCGTAGAGTGGTACAATGAGCAGTTCTTC	CAISVEWYNEQFF	.	few	TRBJ2-1	TRBV10-3
.	CASRLVGPGTGDSPLHF	.	.	TRBJ1-6	TRBV12-2
TGTGCCTGGAGTGTACGGGTTTCCGGGGAGCTGTTTTTT	CAWSVRVSGELFF	.	.	TRBJ2-2	TRBV30